This T cell receptor beta chain derives from a study of T cells after yellow fever vaccination. Making TCR cDNA involved 5'RACE template switching, which added UMIs and a universal primer site. TCRdb reprocessed the 5' RACE reads with MiXCR, giving one entry per CDR3 protein. Here the sample spans a few hundred thousand distinct CDR3 sequences, less than 8.5% being singletons. This clonotype was seen a few times. The sequencing here drew on CD4+ T cells sorted from PBMCs, taken 15 days after the yellow fever booster vaccination. The sequence came from a man younger than 45 who received the YFV17D yellow fever vaccine.

The CDR3 DNA follows: TGCAGTGCTCATAAGATTGGGAGCTCCTACAATGAGCAGTTCTTC. Its protein is CSAHKIGSSYNEQFF. V gene TRBV20-1 combines with J gene TRBJ2-1; possibly TRBD2 for D (5 bases). CDR1 and CDR2 from the germline V gene are DFQATT and SNEGSKA (reference sequence). CDR3 length: 15 amino acids. V lost 5 bases, J lost 0 bases, and 14 bases lay in between.